This T cell receptor (beta chain) was captured in a study of blood T cell repertoires in COVID-19. Study background: The United States, Italy and Spain provided the acute and convalescent COVID-19 samples. T cells, B-cell-depleted T cells, or PBMCs supplied cDNA or gDNA.

Authors' data handling: From reference gene primer amplification, estimates of nucleated cell counts were derived. TCRdb's copy holds only in-frame clones and misses some; the assay was immunoSEQ multiplex PCR. V and J calls and clone size are those listed in that table; D and trimming were worked out from the DNA. The sample carries about 110,000 clones, around 86% recorded once. The CDR3 runs to 16 residues. The ends were cut back, 0 bases at V and 5 bases at J, with 18 bases in the middle. From germline, CDR1 is SGHRS and CDR2 YFSETQ. The chain has TRBV5-1 and TRBJ2-7, with a weak D call TRBD1 (7 bases). Specimen: peripheral blood. This clonotype was obtained from a man aged 65-85 years with acute or convalescent COVID-19. This CDR3 reads CASSLGATGRSHEQYF. The CDR3 coding sequence is TGCGCCAGCAGCTTGGGGGCGACAGGGAGGTCCCACGAGCAGTACTTC.